This entry describes one T cell receptor (beta chain). Its antigen is currently unknown. These data originate in a study of early T cells in non-severe SARS-CoV-2 infection. Study in general: Bulk RNA taken from unsorted whole blood was sequenced, leaving chains unpaired. Study conclusions and caveats: VDJdb matches were skewed toward anti-spike CD8 T cell responses.

Unique molecular identifier tags were affixed to discrete cDNA molecules. One entry per CDR3 protein, called by TCRdb with MiXCR from the 5' RACE reads. The profile shows about 61,000 distinct CDR3 sequences, less than 14% of them singletons. CDR3 length: 13 amino acids. Germline values: CDR1 MNHEY, CDR2 SVGAGI. V lost 0 bases and J lost 7, with 9 bases in between. The receptor comes from an adult who was a healthcare worker with PCR-confirmed SARS-CoV-2 infection or an uninfected control (not recorded which). The V gene is TRBV6-5, the J gene TRBJ2-5; D not certain. Sequencing was performed on whole blood. The CDR3 sequence is CASSYSSWGTQYF. DNA for the CDR3: TGTGCCAGCAGTTACTCGAGTTGGGGGACCCAGTACTTC.